A single sample is the source of the 29 T cell receptor beta chains below, sequenced in a study of regulatory T cells in long-lasting Graves disease. Assembly of TCR beta libraries relied on iRepertoire HTBI primers together with Arm-PCR of CDR3 regions. TCRdb redid the calling of the multiplex PCR reads with MiXCR, one entry per CDR3 protein. The table records 620,000 or so distinct CDR3 sequences, 16% of them present only once. The time point denotes: newly diagnosed GD, antithyroid drugs for less than 3 months. Construction of the TCR library relied on RNA isolated from PBMCs. The sample also formed part of further work on T cells in Graves' hyperthyroidism and ophthalmopathy.

The specimen was peripheral blood mononuclear cells (PBMCs), collected at new diagnosis, from a patient treated with antithyroid drugs. Receptors were obtained from a woman in her thirties with Graves disease.

This clonotype has a count of ten or more. The chain couples TRBV27 to TRBJ1-1, with D uncertain. CDR3 length: 14 amino acids. The germline gives CDR1 MNHEY, CDR2 SMNVEV (reference sequence). V lost 6 bases and J 5 bases, leaving 16 bases between the germline ends. The CDR3 protein is CASSGFGSTTEAFF. CDR3 in DNA: TGTGCCAGCAGCGGGTTCGGGTCGACGACTGAAGCTTTCTTT.

The chain uses TRBV5-1 and TRBJ1-6; D remains unclear. Per the germline V gene, CDR1 is SGHRS and CDR2 is YFSETQ. The CDR3 totals 16 residues. V was cut by 1 base and J by 0 bases, with 8 bases left in between. Written as DNA, the CDR3 is TGCGCCAGCAGCTTGATTGGGAGCTCCTATAATTCACCCCTCCACTTT. Its translation: CASSLIGSSYNSPLHF.

This clonotype turned up a few times. The chain combines TRBV30 with TRBJ2-2; tentatively, D is TRBD2 (6 bases). Trimming left V 1 base short and J 4 bases short, with 13 bases between. Per germline, CDR1 GTSNPN and CDR2 SVGIG (reference sequence). The CDR3 is 15 amino acids. CDR3: CAWSGAVGGTGELFF. CDR3 DNA sequence: TGTGCCTGGAGTGGCGCAGTCGGGGGCACCGGGGAGCTGTTTTTT.

The J gene is TRBJ2-7, the V gene TRBV12-3 or TRBV12-4; D unclear. V lost 6 bases, J lost 6 bases, and 15 bases lay in between. The CDR3 has 13 amino acids. CDR3 protein: CASSHSLTSEQYF. DNA of the CDR3: TGTGCCAGCAGCCATAGCTTGACTTCCGAGCAGTACTTC.

The chain employs TRBV7-9 and TRBJ2-1; TRBD2 matches 7 bases. CDR3 length equals 15 residues. Germline CDR1 reads SEHNR; CDR2 reads FQNEAQ (reference sequence). V gave up 5 bases and J gave up 3 bases; unmatched junction bases: 7. CDR3 bases: TGTGCCAGCAGCGTGAGCGGGGCTCTCTACAATGAGCAGTTCTTC. It yields the protein CASSVSGALYNEQFF.

Many counts were recorded for this clonotype. The rearrangement joins TRBV28 to TRBJ1-5; D is undetermined. This CDR3 is built from 14 residues. The germline V and J ends were trimmed by 2 bases and 4 bases, with 9 bases remaining between them. From germline, CDR1 is MDHEN and CDR2 SYDVKM. CDR3 sequence: CASSLLRVNQPQHF. The CDR3, as DNA: TGTGCCAGCAGTTTACTTCGGGTAAATCAGCCCCAGCATTTT.

This clonotype occurred a few times. The chain is built from TRBV4-1 and TRBJ2-2; tentative D call: TRBD1 (5 bases). Germline CDR1 is MGHRA and CDR2 is YSYEKL. The ends were cut back, 1 base at V and 6 bases at J, with 6 bases in the middle. This CDR3 is 13 amino acids long. The CDR3 is CASSQVQAGELFF. CDR3 DNA: TGCGCCAGCAGCCAAGTACAGGCCGGGGAGCTGTTTTTT.

This clonotype was counted ten times or more. This sequence joins TRBV11-1 and TRBJ1-1; the D is unclear. The germline V and J ends were trimmed by 2 bases and 1 base, with 8 bases remaining between them. The CDR3 has 14 residues. CDR1 and CDR2 from the germline V gene are SGHAT and FQDESV (reference sequence). The chain's CDR3 is CASSLWEGNTEAFF. DNA of the CDR3: TGTGCCAGCAGCTTATGGGAAGGGAACACTGAAGCTTTCTTT.

This clonotype has a handful of counts. The chain links TRBV5-1 to TRBJ2-2; D is unresolved. The CDR3 has 16 amino acids. Germline V gene lookup returns CDR1 SGHRS and CDR2 YFSETQ. Trimming left V 0 bases short and J 0 bases short, with 9 bases between. The CDR3 region is CASSLAVLANTGELFF. For the CDR3, the DNA is TGCGCCAGCAGCTTGGCGGTTCTCGCGAACACCGGGGAGCTGTTTTTT. The whole variable domain, remainder taken from reference TRBV5-1 and TRBJ2-2, is KAGVTQTPRYLIKTRGQQVTLSCSPISGHRSVSWYQQTPGQGLQFLFEYFSETQRNKGNFPGRFSGRQFSNSRSEMNVSTLELGDSALYLCASSLAVLANTGELFFGEGSRLTVL.

This clonotype was picked up many times. At one of its ends the junction is not consistent with the germline gene, which may arise from a read error. The rearrangement links TRBV5-1 to TRBJ1-1; tentative D call: TRBD1 (6 bases). The CDR3 length is 14 residues. The germline CDR1 and CDR2 sequences are SGHRS and YFSETQ. CDR3 sequence reads: CASSEGQGGTEAFF. CDR3 DNA: TGTGCCAGCAGTGAAGGACAAGGGGGCACTGAAGCTTTCTTT.

In this sample, this clonotype turned up a few times. CDR3 sequence (DNA): TGCGCCAGCGGGCCTATTGGCACCGGGGAGCTGTTTTTT. This codes for CASGPIGTGELFF. The rearrangement uses TRBV5-1 and TRBJ2-2; the D is unclear. Trimming took off 7 bases at V and 4 bases at J, with 11 bases between the two ends. This CDR3 is 13 amino acids long. The V gene's germline CDR1 is SGHRS and CDR2 YFSETQ.

There are a few counts of this clonotype. This chain connects TRBV10-3 to TRBJ2-7, with 8 bases lining up with TRBD2. The germline gives CDR1 ENHRY, CDR2 SYGVKD. This CDR3 contains 15 residues. V trimming: 6 bases; J trimming: 0 bases; junction bases outside the gene matches: 7. This CDR3 reads CAISEREIGSYEQYF. CDR3 bases: TGTGCCATCAGCGAGCGGGAGATCGGCTCCTACGAGCAGTACTTC.

This clonotype showed up just a few times. The chain is built from TRBV5-1 and TRBJ1-3; 7 bases are shared with TRBD1. The CDR3 runs 18 residues. Germline V gives CDR1 SGHRS, CDR2 YFSETQ. The V segment lost 4 bases and the J segment 0 bases; nucleotides outside the gene matches: 13. CDR3 amino acids: CASSAAWEGQSSGNTIYF. The CDR3 coding sequence is TGCGCCAGCAGCGCGGCCTGGGAGGGACAGAGCTCTGGAAACACCATATATTTT. Together with reference TRBV5-1 and TRBJ1-3, the CDR3 gives the full variable domain: KAGVTQTPRYLIKTRGQQVTLSCSPISGHRSVSWYQQTPGQGLQFLFEYFSETQRNKGNFPGRFSGRQFSNSRSEMNVSTLELGDSALYLCASSAAWEGQSSGNTIYFGEGSWLTVV.

This rearrangement joins TRBV6-1 to TRBJ2-7, with 9 bases aligning to TRBD1. Germline lookup yields CDR1 MNHNS and CDR2 SASEGT. The CDR3 length is 16 residues. In DNA form, the CDR3 reads TGTACCACCTTTCCCGGACAGGGGAGAGGCACCTACGAGCAGTACTTC. This encodes CTTFPGQGRGTYEQYF.

For this clonotype: The limits of the CDR3 on the DNA are not certain, so only TCRdb's listed CDR3 is given. The chain uses TRBV24-1 and TRBJ1-2; the table's D call of TRBD1 was not tested on the DNA. With termini counted, the CDR3 has 12 amino acids. Germline lookup yields CDR1 KGHDR and CDR2 SFDVKD. CDR3 amino acids: CATSVPQGGYTF.

This clonotype came up a few times. The chain is built from TRBV7-6 and TRBJ2-7, with 9 bases lining up with TRBD1. The CDR3 consists of 16 residues. Germline trimming cut 1 base from V and 1 base from J; bases unmatched to any gene: 5. Germline V CDR1 and CDR2: SGHVS, FNYEAQ. The DNA for the CDR3 is TGTGCCAGCAGCTTAGGGGGACAGGGAGGATCCTACGAGCAGTACTTC. Translated: CASSLGGQGGSYEQYF.

This clonotype was observed a few times. A much larger clone lies a single base off, so this may be a read error. The chain combines TRBV6-1 with TRBJ1-2; D is undetermined. Germline V gene lookup returns CDR1 MNHNS and CDR2 SASEGT. The CDR3 covers 11 residues. The CDR3 DNA is TGTGCCAGCAGTGAGGTGGCTGGCTACGCCTTC. This codes for CASSEVAGYAF.

The gene calls are TRBV2 and TRBJ2-5; 10 positions agree with TRBD1. Germline trimming cut 6 bases from V and 5 bases from J; bases unmatched to any gene: 9. The germline V gene has CDR1 SNHLY and CDR2 FYNNEI. The CDR3 has 15 residues. CDR3: CASSRQGAIVETQYF. The CDR3 nucleotides are TGTGCCAGCAGCCGACAGGGGGCGATTGTTGAGACCCAGTACTTC. Using reference TRBV2 and TRBJ2-5 for the parts outside the CDR3, the full variable domain is EPEVTQTPSHQVTQMGQEVILRCVPISNHLYFYWYRQILGQKVEFLVSFYNNEISEKSEIFDDQFSVERPDGSNFTLKIRSTKLEDSAMYFCASSRQGAIVETQYFGPGTRLLVL.

V and J are TRBV9 and TRBJ2-4; 9 nucleotides agree with TRBD1. Germline CDR1 and CDR2: SGDLS and YYNGEE. After removal of 0 bases from V and 13 bases from J, the junction contained 11 bases not matched to a gene. This CDR3 region has 15 residues. CDR3 region: CASSVGGTGTKRQYF. CDR3 bases: TGTGCCAGCAGCGTAGGAGGGACAGGGACCAAACGACAGTACTTC. Looking up the rest from reference TRBV9 and TRBJ2-4 gives the full variable domain: DSGVTQTPKHLITATGQRVTLRCSPRSGDLSVYWYQQSLDQGLQFLIQYYNGEERAKGNILERFSAQQFPDLHSELNLSSLELGDSALYFCASSVGGTGTKRQYFGAGTRLSVL.

The chain joins TRBV18 to TRBJ1-1; 7 nucleotides align to TRBD1. The V gene's germline CDR1 is KGHSH and CDR2 LQKENI. The V and J ends lost 5 bases and 10 bases, in that order; junction bases with no gene match: 7. The CDR3 is 12 residues long. CDR3 residues: CASSGQGVAAFF. CDR3 coding DNA: TGTGCCAGCTCAGGGCAGGGGGTTGCAGCTTTCTTT.

V gene TRBV7-2 combines with J gene TRBJ2-7; 9 bases agree with TRBD2. Germline V gene sequence: CDR1 SGHTA, CDR2 FQGNSA. The CDR3 totals 15 residues. V trimming: 3 bases; J trimming: 6 bases; junction bases outside the gene matches: 9. In DNA, the CDR3 is TGTGCCAGCAGCTTCCAAACGGGACTAGCAAGCGAGCAGTACTTC. Protein sequence: CASSFQTGLASEQYF.

This clonotype was counted ten times or more. The chain recombines TRBV2 with TRBJ1-3; D gene unclear. Trimming removed 3 bases from V and 7 bases from J, with 7 bases in between. Germline V lookup: CDR1 SNHLY, CDR2 FYNNEI. The CDR3 sequence is 12 residues long. This CDR3 is CASSELENTIYF. The DNA of the CDR3 is TGTGCCAGCAGTGAGTTGGAGAACACCATATATTTT.

This clonotype has at least ten counts. This chain joins TRBV6-1 and TRBJ2-7; a weak D match, TRBD1 (5 bases). The germline V gene has CDR1 MNHNS and CDR2 SASEGT. The CDR3 has 13 amino acids. V lost 4 bases, J lost 2 bases, and 9 bases lay in between. The CDR3 reads CASSGQSTYEQYF. Written as DNA, the CDR3 is TGTGCCAGCAGTGGACAGAGTACCTACGAGCAGTACTTC.

This clonotype was seen many times. The chain combines TRBV19 with TRBJ1-2; 9 bases are shared with TRBD1. CDR3 length: 14 amino acids. Germline CDR1 is LNHDA and CDR2 is SQIVND (reference sequence). V gave up 8 bases and J gave up 6 bases; unmatched junction bases: 10. CDR3 amino acids: CASGEQGAMNGYTF. The CDR3, as DNA: TGTGCCAGTGGGGAACAGGGGGCGATGAATGGCTACACCTTC.

This clonotype was seen ten or more times. Here the CDR3 DNA reads TGTGCCAGCAGTTACTCGACGGCTGGAAACACCATATATTTT. It translates to CASSYSTAGNTIYF. This chain links TRBV6-5 with TRBJ1-3; D unresolved. This CDR3 comprises 14 residues. Germline V gene data show CDR1 as MNHEY and CDR2 as SVGAGI. Trimming shortened V by 0 bases and J by 2 bases, and 5 bases separated the two germline ends.

There are a few counts of this clonotype. V and J are TRBV2 and TRBJ1-3; D remains unclear. V lost 2 bases and J 2 bases, leaving 7 bases between the germline ends. CDR3 length: 14 amino acids. Germline V lookup: CDR1 SNHLY, CDR2 FYNNEI. Written as DNA, the CDR3 is TGTGCCAGCAGTGAAACCGTACCTGGAAACACCATATATTTT. This translates into CASSETVPGNTIYF.

This clonotype showed up many times. The chain links TRBV7-8 to TRBJ1-5; D not certain. V lost 5 bases, J lost 5 bases, and 10 bases lay in between. The germline CDR1 and CDR2 sequences are SGHVS and FQNEAQ. The CDR3 is 13 amino acids. CDR3 protein: CASSPEGDQPQHF. The CDR3 nucleotides read TGTGCCAGCAGCCCTGAGGGTGATCAGCCCCAGCATTTT. Full variable domain (outside the CDR3, taken from reference TRBV7-8 and TRBJ1-5): GAGVSQSPRYKVAKRGQDVALRCDPISGHVSLFWYQQALGQGPEFLTYFQNEAQLDKSGLPSDRFFAERPEGSVSTLKIQRTQQEDSAVYLCASSPEGDQPQHFGDGTRLSIL.

This clonotype was counted many times. CDR3 nucleotides: TGTGCTAGTGGTTTAAGTGGTTGGGGGGCCACAGATACGCAGTATTTT. This sequence encodes CASGLSGWGATDTQYF. The chain employs TRBV12-5 and TRBJ2-3; D tentatively reads TRBD1 or TRBD2 (6 bases each). The CDR3 loop spans 16 amino acids. Trimming cost V 3 bases and J 2 bases, with 15 bases left between them. Germline CDR1 and CDR2: LGHNT and FRNRAP.

This clonotype was observed many times. The V gene is TRBV6-1, the J gene TRBJ1-5; D possibly corresponds to TRBD1 (5 bases). CDR3 length equals 17 residues. V lost 8 bases, J lost 0 bases, and 20 bases lay in between. CDR1 and CDR2 from the germline V gene are MNHNS and SASEGT. The CDR3 DNA is TGTGCCAGCTCCGGGGACGGACGAACTTATAGCAATCAGCCCCAGCATTTT. This encodes CASSGDGRTYSNQPQHF.